This TCR beta chain came from a study of tumor and adjacent non-tumor tissue in lung cancer. Study at large: On average, productive TCRbeta reads reached roughly 3.9 million per sample.

This sample's RNA came from whole unsorted tissue. More than 3 cm separated this lung sample from the edge of the tumor. As regards this clonotype: Its antigen remains unidentified.

A modified ARM-PCR protocol with three rounds of nested PCR amplified TCRbeta. One entry per CDR3 protein, called by TCRdb with MiXCR from the multiplex PCR reads. In the table there are tens of thousands of distinct CDR3 sequences, 70% to 90% of which are singletons. V shed 3 bases, J shed 4 bases, and the junction held 14 bases outside the gene matches. This CDR3 has 18 amino acids. CDR1 and CDR2 from the germline V gene are SGDLS and YYNGEE. Findings of the study overall: Significantly higher TCR diversity was found in tumor than normal lung. Top 100 clones took a larger repertoire share in normal lung.

The receptor was derived from a man in his 60s with non-small cell lung cancer. This chain connects TRBV9 to TRBJ2-1, with 9 nucleotides matching TRBD2. The specimen was distant non-tumor lung tissue. The CDR3 coding sequence is TGTGCCAGCAGCGCGAGGGGAGCGGGGGGACCATTTTACAATGAGCAGTTCTTC. This codes for CASSARGAGGPFYNEQFF.